This T cell receptor (beta chain) was identified during a study of cytomegalovirus exposure and HLA in healthy donors. Study overall: A data release that came early held roughly 85 million unique TCRs from HLA-typed donors. Genotyping showed 81% of 398 donors falling in the Caucasian-associated ancestry cluster.

This clone was found a few times. Its specificity is not known. Study findings and constraints: TCR beta V- and J-gene trimming was later associated with a missense DCLRE1C variant.

Primers for the PCR totalled 60 Vbeta and 13 Jbeta. The protocol was immunoSEQ multiplex PCR, while the TCRdb copy is restricted to in-frame clones and leaves out a portion. The sample records around 120,000 clones, roughly 71% being singletons. This receptor was obtained from a man aged 40-49 years in good health and CMV-seropositive. The sample comprised PBMCs.

This CDR3 is CSGYLDTQYF. CDR3 DNA: TGCAGCGGTTATTTAGATACGCAGTATTTT. The chain employs TRBV29-1 and TRBJ2-3; D uncertain. The V end was cut by 7 bases, the J end by 5 bases, with 7 bases between. The CDR3 is made up of 10 amino acids. The germline CDR1 and CDR2 sequences are SQVTM and ANQGSEA.